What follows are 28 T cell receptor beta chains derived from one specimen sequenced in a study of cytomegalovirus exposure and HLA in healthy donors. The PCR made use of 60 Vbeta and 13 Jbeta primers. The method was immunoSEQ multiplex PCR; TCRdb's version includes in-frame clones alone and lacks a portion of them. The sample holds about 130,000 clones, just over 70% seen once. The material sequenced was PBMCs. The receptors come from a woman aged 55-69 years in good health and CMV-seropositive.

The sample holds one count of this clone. CDR3 DNA: TGTGCCGGCCTCCCCCCGGGCAGGGGGAACACTGAAGCTTTCTTT. It translates to CAGLPPGRGNTEAFF. This rearrangement joins TRBV6-1 to TRBJ1-1; tentatively, D is TRBD1 (6 bases). CDR1 and CDR2 from the germline V gene are MNHNS and SASEGT. Trimming took off 11 bases at V and 1 base at J, with 20 bases between the two ends. This CDR3 is 15 amino acids long.

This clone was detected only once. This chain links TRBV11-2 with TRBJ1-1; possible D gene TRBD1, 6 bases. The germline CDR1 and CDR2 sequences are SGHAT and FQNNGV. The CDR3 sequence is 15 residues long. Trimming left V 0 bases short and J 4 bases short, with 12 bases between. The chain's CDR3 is CASSLDWGGFTEAFF. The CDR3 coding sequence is TGTGCCAGCAGCTTAGATTGGGGGGGCTTCACTGAAGCTTTCTTT.

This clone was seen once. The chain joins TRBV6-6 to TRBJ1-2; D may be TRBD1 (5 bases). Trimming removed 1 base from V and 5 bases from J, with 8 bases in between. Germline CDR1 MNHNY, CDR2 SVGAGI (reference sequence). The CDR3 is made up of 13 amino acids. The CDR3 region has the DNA TGTGCCAGCAGTTACTACAGGTGGTATGGCTACACCTTC. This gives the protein CASSYYRWYGYTF.

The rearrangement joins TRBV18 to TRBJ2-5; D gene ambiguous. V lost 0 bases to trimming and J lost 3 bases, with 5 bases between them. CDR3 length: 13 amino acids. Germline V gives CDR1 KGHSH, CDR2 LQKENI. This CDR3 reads CASSPPSEETQYF. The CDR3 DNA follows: TGTGCCAGCTCACCACCGAGCGAAGAGACCCAGTACTTC.

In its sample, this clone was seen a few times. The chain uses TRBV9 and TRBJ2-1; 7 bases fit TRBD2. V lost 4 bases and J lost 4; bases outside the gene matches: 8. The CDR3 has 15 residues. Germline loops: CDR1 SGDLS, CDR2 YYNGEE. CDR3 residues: CASSPLGGVYNEQFF. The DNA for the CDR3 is TGTGCCAGCAGCCCCTTGGGGGGGGTATACAATGAGCAGTTCTTC.

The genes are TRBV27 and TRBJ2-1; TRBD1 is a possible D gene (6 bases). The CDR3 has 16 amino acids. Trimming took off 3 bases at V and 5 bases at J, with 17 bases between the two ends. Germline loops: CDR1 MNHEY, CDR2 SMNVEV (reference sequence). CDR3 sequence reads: CASSFRAGARNNEQFF. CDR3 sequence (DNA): TGTGCCAGCAGTTTTCGGGCAGGGGCTCGGAACAATGAGCAGTTCTTC.

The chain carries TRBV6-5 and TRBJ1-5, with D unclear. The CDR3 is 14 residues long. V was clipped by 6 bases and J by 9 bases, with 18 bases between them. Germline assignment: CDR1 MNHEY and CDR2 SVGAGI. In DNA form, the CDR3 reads TGTGCCAGCAGATCCGACGTCAGAACGGGGCCCCAGCATTTT. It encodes CASRSDVRTGPQHF.

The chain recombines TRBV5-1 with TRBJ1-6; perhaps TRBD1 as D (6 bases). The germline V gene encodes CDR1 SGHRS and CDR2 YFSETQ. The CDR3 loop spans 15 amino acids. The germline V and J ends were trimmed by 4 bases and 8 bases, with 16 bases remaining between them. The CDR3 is CASSVGRYRDSPLHF. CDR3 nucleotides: TGCGCCAGCAGCGTTGGGCGTTACAGGGATTCACCCCTCCACTTT.

CDR3 loop: CASSPSRASSGRYNEQFF. In DNA, the CDR3 is TGTGCCAGCAGCCCATCGCGCGCCTCTAGCGGACGATACAATGAGCAGTTCTTC. This chain joins TRBV7-3 and TRBJ2-1; 7 bases map to TRBD2. The CDR3 is 18 amino acids. Trimming cost V 5 bases and J 4 bases; bases outside gene matches: 17. Germline lookup yields CDR1 SGHTA and CDR2 FQGTGA. The full variable domain, rest sourced from reference TRBV7-3 and TRBJ2-1, is GAGVSQTPSNKVTEKGKYVELRCDPISGHTALYWYRQSLGQGPEFLIYFQGTGAADDSGLPNDRFFAVRPEGSVSTLKIQRTERGDSAVYLCASSPSRASSGRYNEQFFGPGTRLTVL.

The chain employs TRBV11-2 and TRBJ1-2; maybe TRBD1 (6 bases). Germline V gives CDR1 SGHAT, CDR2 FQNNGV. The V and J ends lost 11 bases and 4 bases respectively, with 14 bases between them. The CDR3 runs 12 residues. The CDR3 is CACRGSTYGYTF. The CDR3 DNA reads TGTGCCTGTAGGGGGAGCACCTATGGCTACACCTTC.

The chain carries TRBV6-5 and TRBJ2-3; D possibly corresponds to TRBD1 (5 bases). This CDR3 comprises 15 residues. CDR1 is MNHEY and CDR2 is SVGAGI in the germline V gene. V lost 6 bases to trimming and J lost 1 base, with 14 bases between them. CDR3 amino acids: CASRYQGSGTDTQYF. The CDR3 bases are TGTGCCAGCAGGTACCAGGGTTCAGGCACAGATACGCAGTATTTT.

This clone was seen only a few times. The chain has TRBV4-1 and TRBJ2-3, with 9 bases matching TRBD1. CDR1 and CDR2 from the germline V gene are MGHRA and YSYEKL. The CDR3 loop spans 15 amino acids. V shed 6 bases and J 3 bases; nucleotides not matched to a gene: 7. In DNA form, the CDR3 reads TGCGCCAGCAGGGGGTTGGGGACAGGGACAGATACGCAGTATTTT. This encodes CASRGLGTGTDTQYF.

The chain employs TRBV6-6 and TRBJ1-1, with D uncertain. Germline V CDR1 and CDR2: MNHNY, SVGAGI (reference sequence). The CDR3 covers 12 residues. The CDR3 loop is CGIGYEVTEAFF. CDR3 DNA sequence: TGTGGGATCGGCTACGAGGTCACTGAAGCTTTCTTT.

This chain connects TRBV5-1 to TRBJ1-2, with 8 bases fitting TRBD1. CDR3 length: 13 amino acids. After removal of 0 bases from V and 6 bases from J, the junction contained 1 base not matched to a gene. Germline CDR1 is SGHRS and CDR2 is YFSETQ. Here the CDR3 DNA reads TGCGCCAGCAGCTTGGACAGGGGGGATGGCTACACCTTC. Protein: CASSLDRGDGYTF.

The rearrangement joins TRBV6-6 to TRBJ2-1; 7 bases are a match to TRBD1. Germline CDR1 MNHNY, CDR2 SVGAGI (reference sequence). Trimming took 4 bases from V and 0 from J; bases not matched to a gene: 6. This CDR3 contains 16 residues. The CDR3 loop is CASSLTGVSSYNEQFF. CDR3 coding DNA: TGTGCCAGCAGTTTAACAGGGGTGAGCTCCTACAATGAGCAGTTCTTC.

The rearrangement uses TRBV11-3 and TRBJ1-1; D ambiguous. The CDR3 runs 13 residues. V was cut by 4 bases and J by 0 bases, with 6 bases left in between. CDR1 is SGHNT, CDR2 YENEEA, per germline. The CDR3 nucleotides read TGTGCCAGCAGCTACCACATGAACACTGAAGCTTTCTTT. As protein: CASSYHMNTEAFF.

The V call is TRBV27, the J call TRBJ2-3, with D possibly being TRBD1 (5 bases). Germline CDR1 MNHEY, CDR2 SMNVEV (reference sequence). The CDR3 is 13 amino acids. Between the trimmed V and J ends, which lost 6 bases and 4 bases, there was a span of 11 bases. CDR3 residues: CASSPRVSDTQYF. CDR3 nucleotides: TGTGCCAGCAGCCCCAGGGTTTCAGATACGCAGTATTTT.

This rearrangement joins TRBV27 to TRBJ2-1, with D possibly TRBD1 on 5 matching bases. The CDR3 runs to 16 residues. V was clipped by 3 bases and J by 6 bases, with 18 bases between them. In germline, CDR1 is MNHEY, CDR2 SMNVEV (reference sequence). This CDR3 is CASSFGAGKVVNEQFF. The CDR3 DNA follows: TGTGCCAGCAGTTTCGGCGCAGGGAAAGTCGTCAATGAGCAGTTCTTC.

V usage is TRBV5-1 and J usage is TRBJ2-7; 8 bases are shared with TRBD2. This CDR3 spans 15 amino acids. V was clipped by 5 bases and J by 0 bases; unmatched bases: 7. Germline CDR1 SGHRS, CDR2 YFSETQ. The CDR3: CASRIAGGTSYEQYF. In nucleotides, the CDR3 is TGCGCCAGCAGGATTGCGGGGGGAACCTCCTACGAGCAGTACTTC.

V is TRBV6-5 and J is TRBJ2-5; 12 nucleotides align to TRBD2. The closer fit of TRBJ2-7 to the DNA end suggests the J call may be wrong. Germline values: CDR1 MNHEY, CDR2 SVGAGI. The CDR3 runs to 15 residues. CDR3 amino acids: CASSYSLAGGYEQYF. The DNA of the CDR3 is TGTGCCAGCAGTTATTCCCTAGCGGGGGGGTACGAGCAGTACTTC.

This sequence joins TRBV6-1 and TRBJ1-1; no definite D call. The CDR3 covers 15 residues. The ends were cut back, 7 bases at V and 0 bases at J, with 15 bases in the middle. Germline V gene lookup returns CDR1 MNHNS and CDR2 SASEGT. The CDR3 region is CASIRRGSMNTEAFF. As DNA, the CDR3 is TGTGCCAGCATTAGGCGGGGTTCAATGAACACTGAAGCTTTCTTT.

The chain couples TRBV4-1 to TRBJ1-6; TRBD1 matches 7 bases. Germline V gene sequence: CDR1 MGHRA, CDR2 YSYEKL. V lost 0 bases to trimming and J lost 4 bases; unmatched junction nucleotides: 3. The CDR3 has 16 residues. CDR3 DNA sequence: TGCGCCAGCAGCCAAGATAGGGGGCGATATAATTCACCCCTCCACTTT. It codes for CASSQDRGRYNSPLHF.

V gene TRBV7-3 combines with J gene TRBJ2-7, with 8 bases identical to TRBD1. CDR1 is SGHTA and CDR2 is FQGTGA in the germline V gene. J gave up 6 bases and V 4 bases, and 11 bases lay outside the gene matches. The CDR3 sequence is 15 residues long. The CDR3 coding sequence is TGTGCCAGCAGCTCCACCCAGGGGGCTATAGCCGAGCAGTACTTC. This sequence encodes CASSSTQGAIAEQYF.

Written as DNA, the CDR3 is TGTGCCAGCAGCGTAGGAGGCGGGGGGCCGGATACGCAGTATTTT. This codes for CASSVGGGGPDTQYF. This chain connects TRBV9 to TRBJ2-3; TRBD2 agrees at 8 bases. V was clipped by 0 bases and J by 6 bases; unmatched bases: 6. The CDR3 runs 15 residues. CDR1 and CDR2 (germline): SGDLS, YYNGEE.

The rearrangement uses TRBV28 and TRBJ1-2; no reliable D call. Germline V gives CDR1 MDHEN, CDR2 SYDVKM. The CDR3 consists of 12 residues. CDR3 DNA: TGTGCGGCGGCGGTTGCTAACTATGGCTACACCTTC. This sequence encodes CAAAVANYGYTF.

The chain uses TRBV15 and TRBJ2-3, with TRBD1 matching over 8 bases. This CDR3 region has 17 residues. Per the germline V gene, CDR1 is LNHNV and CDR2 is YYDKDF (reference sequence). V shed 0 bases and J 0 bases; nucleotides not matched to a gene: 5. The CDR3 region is CATSRDKGQASTDTQYF. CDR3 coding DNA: TGTGCCACCAGCAGAGATAAGGGACAGGCGAGCACAGATACGCAGTATTTT.

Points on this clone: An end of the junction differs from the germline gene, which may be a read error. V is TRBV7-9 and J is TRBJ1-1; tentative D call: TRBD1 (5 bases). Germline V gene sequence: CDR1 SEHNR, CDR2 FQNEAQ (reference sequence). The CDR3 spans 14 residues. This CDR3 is CSSSLLGGNTEAFF. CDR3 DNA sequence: TGTTCCAGCAGCCTCCTGGGGGGGAACACTGAAGCTTTCTTT.

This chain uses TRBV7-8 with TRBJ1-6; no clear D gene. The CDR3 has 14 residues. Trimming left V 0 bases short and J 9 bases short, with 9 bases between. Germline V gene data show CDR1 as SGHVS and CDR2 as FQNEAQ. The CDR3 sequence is CASSLAAGSSPLHF. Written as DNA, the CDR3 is TGTGCCAGCAGCTTAGCAGCGGGGAGTTCACCCCTCCACTTT. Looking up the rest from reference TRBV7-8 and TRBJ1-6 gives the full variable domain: GAGVSQSPRYKVAKRGQDVALRCDPISGHVSLFWYQQALGQGPEFLTYFQNEAQLDKSGLPSDRFFAERPEGSVSTLKIQRTQQEDSAVYLCASSLAAGSSPLHFGNGTRLTVT.